A single sample gave rise to the 16 T cell receptor beta chains below, sequenced in a study of cytomegalovirus exposure and HLA in healthy donors. PCR employed 60 Vbeta and 13 Jbeta primers. Generated by immunoSEQ multiplex PCR, the TCRdb table keeps only in-frame clones and is missing some. The data show fewer than 250,000 clones, around 80% seen once. What was sequenced was PBMCs. The receptors were sampled from a girl aged 2-9 years in good health and CMV-seronegative.

The chain employs TRBV5-1 and TRBJ1-2; tentatively, D is TRBD1 (5 bases). Germline loops: CDR1 SGHRS, CDR2 YFSETQ. Trimming took off 4 bases at V and 2 bases at J, with 15 bases between the two ends. The CDR3 sequence is 15 residues long. The CDR3 is CASSPRRGVNYGYTF. For the CDR3, the DNA is TGCGCCAGCAGCCCGAGGCGGGGGGTGAACTATGGCTACACCTTC.

The rearrangement links TRBV4-2 to TRBJ2-5; 9 bases fit TRBD2. The CDR3 is made up of 16 amino acids. The junction had 5 bases not matched to a gene; V was cut back by 1 base and J by 2 bases. Germline V CDR1 and CDR2: LGHNA, YNFKEQ. CDR3 in amino acids: CASSQVAGAYQETQYF. The DNA for the CDR3 is TGTGCCAGCAGCCAAGTAGCGGGGGCCTATCAAGAGACCCAGTACTTC.

A word on this clone: The junction departs from germline at one end; a sequencing error may be responsible. This CDR3 reads CASSLRQGKNAEAFF. The CDR3 DNA follows: TGTGCCAGCAGCTTGAGACAGGGCAAGAACGCTGAAGCTTTCTTT. This chain links TRBV5-4 with TRBJ1-1, with 7 bases identical to TRBD1. This CDR3 comprises 15 residues. From germline, CDR1 is SGHNT and CDR2 YYREEE (reference sequence).

V gene TRBV27 combines with J gene TRBJ2-5; TRBD2 aligns across 11 bases. CDR3 length: 16 amino acids. The germline V gene encodes CDR1 MNHEY and CDR2 SMNVEV (reference sequence). V lost 5 bases and J lost 5; bases outside the gene matches: 10. CDR3 region: CASSQGTSGWGETQYF. As DNA, the CDR3 is TGTGCCAGCAGTCAAGGGACTAGCGGTTGGGGGGAGACCCAGTACTTC.

J is TRBJ2-1 and V is TRBV13, with 11 bases identical to TRBD2. This CDR3 spans 18 amino acids. After removal of 5 bases from V and 3 bases from J, the junction contained 12 bases not matched to a gene. The V gene's germline CDR1 is PRHDT and CDR2 FYEKMQ (reference sequence). The CDR3 nucleotides read TGTGCCAGCAGCCTATCCCAGGGACTAGCGGCAGACTACAATGAGCAGTTCTTC. It encodes CASSLSQGLAADYNEQFF.

The chain combines TRBV6-1 with TRBJ1-2; D not resolved. CDR1 and CDR2 from the germline V gene are MNHNS and SASEGT. The CDR3 totals 13 residues. V was cut by 2 bases and J by 5 bases, with 9 bases left in between. The CDR3 nucleotides read TGTGCCAGCAGTGAATCGCGGTTATATGGCTACACCTTC. Protein: CASSESRLYGYTF.

The chain couples TRBV10-2 to TRBJ2-1, with D possibly matching TRBD1 (5 bases). Trimming stripped 0 bases from V and 3 bases from J, with 12 bases between. From germline, CDR1 is WSHSY and CDR2 SAAADI. This CDR3 has 16 amino acids. The CDR3 coding sequence is TGCGCCAGCAGTGAGTCGGCAGGGTCCTTCTACAATGAGCAGTTCTTC. This translates into CASSESAGSFYNEQFF.

This chain connects TRBV2 to TRBJ1-2; a possible D gene is TRBD1 (5 bases). CDR1 SNHLY and CDR2 FYNNEI come from the germline V gene. The CDR3 contains 13 residues. Trimming pared 3 bases from V and 4 bases from J, leaving 9 bases between. CDR3 bases: TGTGCCAGCAGTGATGGGGGGGGCTATGGCTACACCTTC. Its protein product is CASSDGGGYGYTF.

DNA of the CDR3: TGTGCCAGCAGCTTCGAGTTGACCGGGTGGGGCGTTAGCACAGATACGCAGTATTTT. As protein: CASSFELTGWGVSTDTQYF. This chain joins TRBV5-5 and TRBJ2-3; tentative D call: TRBD1 (5 bases). Germline V gene data show CDR1 as SGHKS and CDR2 as YYEKEE (reference sequence). Trimming shortened V by 2 bases and J by 0 bases, and 22 bases separated the two germline ends. The CDR3 contains 19 residues. The full variable domain, with the rest looked up from reference TRBV5-5 and TRBJ2-3, is DAGVTQSPTHLIKTRGQQVTLRCSPISGHKSVSWYQQVLGQGPQFIFQYYEKEERGRGNFPDRFSARQFPNYSSELNVNALLLGDSALYLCASSFELTGWGVSTDTQYFGPGTRLTVL.

The rearrangement joins TRBV23-1 to TRBJ2-7; maybe TRBD1 (5 bases). TRBV23-1 is recorded as an ORF, its role being uncertain. The CDR3 is 13 residues long. The V end was cut by 2 bases, the J end by 3 bases, with 8 bases between. CDR3 sequence: CASSQEQGYEQYF. In nucleotides, the CDR3 is TGCGCCAGCAGTCAAGAGCAGGGCTACGAGCAGTACTTC.

The chain is built from TRBV7-9 and TRBJ1-2, with unresolved D. CDR1 SEHNR and CDR2 FQNEAQ come from the germline V gene (reference sequence). V shed 4 bases and J shed 8 bases, with 23 bases lying between them. CDR3 length equals 16 residues. This CDR3 reads CASSSPLEQLPKGYTF. The CDR3 nucleotides are TGTGCCAGCAGCTCACCTCTGGAGCAGCTACCCAAAGGCTACACCTTC. The whole variable domain, remainder taken from reference TRBV7-9 and TRBJ1-2, is DTGVSQNPRHKITKRGQNVTFRCDPISEHNRLYWYRQTLGQGPEFLTYFQNEAQLEKSRLLSDRFSAERPKGSFSTLEIQRTEQGDSAMYLCASSSPLEQLPKGYTFGSGTRLTVV.

This sequence joins TRBV7-9 and TRBJ1-2, with 12 nucleotides matching TRBD1. This CDR3 comprises 15 residues. Germline V gene lookup returns CDR1 SEHNR and CDR2 FQNEAQ (reference sequence). Trimming took 5 bases from V and 4 from J; bases not matched to a gene: 5. CDR3 loop: CASSPPGQGAYGYTF. The CDR3 region has the DNA TGTGCCAGCAGCCCCCCGGGACAGGGGGCCTATGGCTACACCTTC.

The chain carries TRBV7-6 and TRBJ2-7, with no clear D. This CDR3 has 13 residues. Germline CDR1 SGHVS, CDR2 FNYEAQ. Trimming took off 5 bases at V and 2 bases at J, with 10 bases between the two ends. The chain's CDR3 is CASSPGLTYEQYF. The DNA of the CDR3 is TGTGCCAGCAGCCCAGGATTGACCTACGAGCAGTACTTC.

The chain combines TRBV28 with TRBJ2-7; 7 positions agree with TRBD1. This CDR3 spans 13 amino acids. Germline V lookup: CDR1 MDHEN, CDR2 SYDVKM. V was pared by 4 bases and J by 12 bases, with 12 bases of the junction left unmatched. The CDR3: CASSWDSLNERYF. In DNA form, the CDR3 reads TGTGCCAGCAGTTGGGACAGCCTTAACGAAAGGTACTTC.

The genes are TRBV7-9 and TRBJ1-6; D is unresolved. The V end lost 5 bases, the J end lost 10 bases, and 15 bases lay between the germline ends. CDR1 is SEHNR, CDR2 FQNEAQ, per germline (reference sequence). The CDR3 totals 14 residues. The CDR3: CASSPGEGGSPLHF. The CDR3 DNA reads as TGTGCCAGCAGCCCCGGGGAGGGAGGGTCACCCCTCCACTTT.

The V call is TRBV5-8, the J call TRBJ2-5, with D possibly being TRBD2 (5 bases). The CDR3 spans 13 residues. The ends were cut back, 7 bases at V and 4 bases at J, with 14 bases in the middle. Looked up from germline, CDR1 is SGHTS and CDR2 is YDEGEE. CDR3 coding DNA: TGTGCCAGCCGCAAAAGAGCGGCAGAGACCCAGTACTTC. Translating it yields CASRKRAAETQYF. The entire variable domain, with the rest obtained from reference TRBV5-8 and TRBJ2-5, is as follows: EAGVTQSPTHLIKTRGQQATLRCSPISGHTSVYWYQQALGLGLQFLLWYDEGEERNRGNFPPRFSGRQFPNYSSELNVNALELEDSALYLCASRKRAAETQYFGPGTRLLVL.